This T cell receptor (beta chain) originates from a study of T cells after yellow fever vaccination. Whole-study results and caveats: Bulk-population clonotypes that are abundant could appear as contaminants in FACS-sorted repertoires. Clonotype sharing between CD4 and CD8 compartments was small.

TCRdb used MiXCR to reprocess the 5' RACE reads, holding one entry per CDR3 protein. The sample lists 150,000 or so distinct CDR3 sequences; over 7% were seen once. Turning to this clonotype: Antigen: not known. Given a much more abundant clone one base away, this may be a read error.

The origin of this receptor is a man aged 18 to 29 who received the YFV17D yellow fever vaccine. The sequences come from CD8+ T cells sorted from PBMCs, collected 45 days after the yellow fever booster vaccination.

CDR3 loop: CASSVYSNQPQHF. The CDR3 nucleotides are TGTGCCAGCAGCGTTTATAGCAATCAGCCCCAGCATTTT. The chain couples TRBV7-2 to TRBJ1-5; no clear D gene. Germline V gene sequence: CDR1 SGHTA, CDR2 FQGNSA. The CDR3 loop spans 13 amino acids. V was trimmed by 5 bases and J by 0 bases, leaving 5 bases between them.